One and the same sample provided the 29 T cell receptor beta chains below, sequenced in a study of CD8 T cells in ankylosing spondylitis. Regarding the study as a whole: A TCR beta motif of 7 or 8 highly homologous variants appeared characteristic of ankylosing spondylitis blood.

Their recognized antigens are unknown. Each CDR3 protein is one row after TCRdb ran MiXCR on the 5' RACE reads. The repertoire has about 390,000 distinct CDR3 sequences, approximately 20% of them found once; the top ten carry 16%. Material for sequencing was blood, either unsorted or a sorted T cell fraction (not recorded which). Receptor source: a male donor with ankylosing spondylitis.

The chain is built from TRBV12-3 or TRBV12-4 and TRBJ2-7; D not resolved. V lost 3 bases and J lost 4, with 10 bases in between. This CDR3 has 13 residues. The CDR3 reads CASSFRRNYEQYF. The CDR3 coding sequence is TGTGCCAGCAGTTTTCGCAGGAATTACGAGCAGTACTTC.

This clonotype was observed a handful of times. DNA for the CDR3: TGTGCCAGCAGTGGGGTTTGGGGTTCACCCCTCCACTTT. This translates into CASSGVWGSPLHF. The chain recombines TRBV27 with TRBJ1-6; D uncertain. The CDR3 runs 13 residues. Trimming removed 5 bases from V and 9 bases from J, with 11 bases in between. CDR1 and CDR2 (germline): MNHEY, SMNVEV (reference sequence).

This chain connects TRBV7-3 to TRBJ2-1, with 8 bases identical to TRBD2. V was pared by 1 base and J by 9 bases, with 11 bases of the junction left unmatched. Looked up from germline, CDR1 is SGHTA and CDR2 is FQGTGA. This CDR3 is built from 16 residues. The CDR3 nucleotides are TGTGCCAGCAGCTTAAATTTCCGCGGACTAGCTTCTGAGCAGTTCTTC. Amino acid sequence: CASSLNFRGLASEQFF.

The sample holds a few counts of this clonotype. The chain recombines TRBV27 with TRBJ2-2; TRBD2 aligns across 8 bases. CDR3 size: 16 residues. Germline V gene lookup returns CDR1 MNHEY and CDR2 SMNVEV (reference sequence). J was trimmed by 4 bases and V by 3 bases; bases with no gene match: 7. CDR3 in amino acids: CASSFQREKITGELFF. Written as DNA, the CDR3 is TGTGCCAGCAGTTTTCAGCGGGAGAAGATCACCGGGGAGCTGTTTTTT.

There are a few counts of this clonotype. CDR3 in DNA: TGTGCTAGTGGTTTGGATACAACAAAGAATGAGCAGTTCTTC. It encodes CASGLDTTKNEQFF. The chain links TRBV12-5 to TRBJ2-1; D unclear. Trimming removed 1 base from V and 7 bases from J, with 11 bases in between. This CDR3 is 14 amino acids long. Per germline, CDR1 LGHNT and CDR2 FRNRAP.

This chain connects TRBV6-5 to TRBJ2-7; 8 bases are a match to TRBD1. Germline CDR1 and CDR2: MNHEY and SVGAGI. The CDR3 spans 14 residues. V gave up 2 bases and J gave up 3 bases; unmatched junction bases: 3. CDR3 sequence reads: CASSYLGTGYEQYF. CDR3 coding DNA: TGTGCCAGCAGTTACCTAGGGACAGGCTACGAGCAGTACTTC.

This clonotype was seen only a few times. J is TRBJ1-5 and V is TRBV12-3 or TRBV12-4; the D gene is possibly TRBD1 (5 bases). Trimming removed 8 bases at V and 0 bases at J, with 14 bases between. CDR3 size: 15 residues. The DNA of the CDR3 is TGTGCCAGCGGGGTAGACAGCTATAGCAATCAGCCCCAGCATTTT. It yields the protein CASGVDSYSNQPQHF.

The genes are TRBV4-1 and TRBJ2-5; the D is unclear. V was trimmed by 0 bases and J by 0 bases, leaving 5 bases between them. The germline V gene encodes CDR1 MGHRA and CDR2 YSYEKL. The CDR3 is 14 residues long. The CDR3 DNA reads TGCGCCAGCAGCCAAGACAGAGACCAAGAGACCCAGTACTTC. Amino acids: CASSQDRDQETQYF.

In the case of this clonotype: A junction end diverges from the germline sequence, so it may reflect a read error. The chain is built from TRBV7-7 and TRBJ2-5; 11 bases line up with TRBD1. Germline-derived CDR1 and CDR2 are SSHAT and FNYEAQ (reference sequence). The CDR3 runs to 16 residues. CDR3 amino acids: CASSMGTGGRQETQYF. Written as DNA, the CDR3 is TGTGCTAGCAGCATGGGGACAGGGGGTCGGCAAGAGACCCAGTACTTC.

This clonotype was counted only a few times. V is TRBV20-1 and J is TRBJ2-1, with D perhaps matching TRBD1 or TRBD2 (5 bases each). V was shortened by 6 bases and J by 6 bases, with 12 bases between the two germline ends. CDR1 is DFQATT, CDR2 SNEGSKA, per germline (reference sequence). The CDR3 sequence is 12 residues long. The CDR3 region has the DNA TGCAGTGCGACCGGGACCAGCAATGAGCAGTTCTTC. Its protein is CSATGTSNEQFF.

The chain combines TRBV5-1 with TRBJ2-1; D remains ambiguous. CDR1 and CDR2 (germline): SGHRS, YFSETQ. The CDR3 sequence is 14 residues long. Trimming removed 4 bases at V and 9 bases at J, with 17 bases between. In nucleotides, the CDR3 is TGCGCCAGCAGCACCTCAGAAGGGCGCGCTGAGCAGTTCTTC. Protein: CASSTSEGRAEQFF.

This clonotype was detected a few times. The V call is TRBV20-1, the J call TRBJ2-1; 11 bases match TRBD2. CDR1 is DFQATT, CDR2 SNEGSKA, per germline (reference sequence). The CDR3 contains 15 residues. The V gene end was trimmed by 3 bases and the J gene end by 4 bases; junction bases not matched to a gene: 5. This CDR3 reads CSARGGLAAYNEQFF. The CDR3 DNA follows: TGCAGTGCTAGGGGGGGACTAGCGGCATACAATGAGCAGTTCTTC.

This sequence joins TRBV28 and TRBJ2-1, with 12 positions matching TRBD2. The CDR3 contains 15 residues. CDR1 is MDHEN and CDR2 is SYDVKM in the germline V gene. The V segment lost 6 bases and the J segment 9 bases; nucleotides outside the gene matches: 9. DNA of the CDR3: TGTGCCAGCAGATCCATCTTACTAGCGGGAGGTGAGCAGTTCTTC. Its translation: CASRSILLAGGEQFF. Full variable domain (missing parts from reference TRBV28 and TRBJ2-1): DVKVTQSSRYLVKRTGEKVFLECVQDMDHENMFWYRQDPGLGLRLIYFSYDVKMKEKGDIPEGYSVSREKKERFSLILESASTNQTSMYLCASRSILLAGGEQFFGPGTRLTVL.

This clonotype was observed at least ten times. The rearrangement links TRBV7-2 to TRBJ1-1, with D hard to call. V was pared by 5 bases and J by 6 bases, with 7 bases between. Germline values: CDR1 SGHTA, CDR2 FQGNSA. The CDR3 totals 11 residues. The CDR3 coding sequence is TGTGCCAGCAGCCCCTACTCTGAAGCTTTCTTT. Amino acids: CASSPYSEAFF.

This clonotype has a handful of counts. The V call is TRBV20-1, the J call TRBJ2-1; tentatively, D is TRBD2 (5 bases). CDR3 length: 13 amino acids. Germline CDR1 reads DFQATT; CDR2 reads SNEGSKA (reference sequence). V was pared by 2 bases and J by 7 bases, with 12 bases between. CDR3 amino acids: CSARSDLANEQFF. In nucleotides, the CDR3 is TGCAGTGCTAGATCTGATTTAGCGAATGAGCAGTTCTTC.

The chain uses TRBV29-1 and TRBJ2-7, with 8 positions matching TRBD1. This CDR3 comprises 14 residues. CDR1 is SQVTM, CDR2 ANQGSEA, per germline. V dropped 4 bases and J dropped 3; count of bases not matched to a gene: 8. CDR3 bases: TGCAGCGTTGGGGTGACAGGGGTGGGCTACGAGCAGTACTTC. It yields the protein CSVGVTGVGYEQYF.

This clonotype has a handful of counts. This chain connects TRBV12-3 or TRBV12-4 to TRBJ2-2; a possible D gene is TRBD2 (6 bases). V was pared by 7 bases and J by 7 bases, with 13 bases between. The CDR3 is 13 amino acids. The CDR3 loop reads CASTVAGYGELFF. CDR3 sequence (DNA): TGTGCCAGCACCGTCGCGGGGTACGGGGAGCTGTTTTTT.

This clonotype was counted a few times. The rearrangement joins TRBV7-9 to TRBJ2-1; no clear D gene. V dropped 0 bases and J dropped 11 bases, with 5 bases sitting between them. Per germline, CDR1 SEHNR and CDR2 FQNEAQ (reference sequence). The CDR3 sequence is 11 residues long. CDR3 sequence reads: CASSLAHKQFF. The CDR3 DNA sequence: TGTGCCAGCAGCTTAGCGCATAAGCAGTTCTTC.

This clonotype occurred a few times. The J gene is TRBJ1-2, the V gene TRBV6-1; weak D call: TRBD1 (5 bases). Trimming took 7 bases from V and 1 from J, leaving 13 bases between them. Germline loops: CDR1 MNHNS, CDR2 SASEGT. This CDR3 contains 14 residues. The CDR3 DNA is TGTGCCAGCACCCGCGGGACCTTTAACTATGGCTACACCTTC. Translated, it gives CASTRGTFNYGYTF.

This clonotype came up a few times. The rearrangement uses TRBV28 and TRBJ2-7, with D maybe TRBD2 (6 bases). With 8 bases removed from V and 2 bases from J, the gap between germline ends came to 13 bases. The CDR3 runs to 13 residues. Germline assignment: CDR1 MDHEN and CDR2 SYDVKM. The CDR3 coding sequence is TGTGCCAGCGGGATGGAGGGTACCTACGAGCAGTACTTC. Translation gives CASGMEGTYEQYF.

This clonotype was detected many times. This chain connects TRBV29-1 to TRBJ2-5, with D perhaps matching TRBD1 or TRBD2 (5 bases each). The V end lost 7 bases, the J end lost 5 bases, and 17 bases lay between the germline ends. Per germline, CDR1 SQVTM and CDR2 ANQGSEA. This CDR3 spans 13 amino acids. The DNA of the CDR3 is TGCAGCGCCTTGGACATCTCGGGGGAGACCCAGTACTTC. As protein: CSALDISGETQYF.

The chain links TRBV29-1 to TRBJ1-2; D gene uncertain. V gave up 4 bases and J gave up 2 bases, with 8 bases separating them. The CDR3 has 12 residues. Germline CDR1 reads SQVTM; CDR2 reads ANQGSEA. The CDR3 sequence is CSVGGPNYGYTF. In nucleotides, the CDR3 is TGCAGCGTTGGTGGACCGAACTATGGCTACACCTTC.

This clonotype was detected a few times. The rearrangement links TRBV5-1 to TRBJ2-1; D may be TRBD1 or TRBD2 (6 bases each). The CDR3 loop spans 15 amino acids. Germline V gene data show CDR1 as SGHRS and CDR2 as YFSETQ. V was clipped by 4 bases and J by 8 bases, with 19 bases between them. The CDR3 DNA reads TGCGCCAGCAGCGCGGGTCGGGGGCATCTCGATGAGCAGTTCTTC. This encodes CASSAGRGHLDEQFF.

V and J are TRBV20-1 and TRBJ2-7; TRBD2 agrees at 7 bases. Germline V gene sequence: CDR1 DFQATT, CDR2 SNEGSKA (reference sequence). V dropped 0 bases and J dropped 4; count of bases not matched to a gene: 9. The CDR3 extends over 15 amino acids. Written as DNA, the CDR3 is TGCAGTGCTAGAGATCTAATAGCGGGTGCATACGAGCAGTACTTC. As protein: CSARDLIAGAYEQYF.

This clonotype appeared a few times. The CDR3 spells CASSLQGIETQYF. DNA for the CDR3: TGTGCCAGCAGCCTACAGGGAATAGAGACCCAGTACTTC. The chain uses TRBV14 and TRBJ2-5; D is possibly TRBD1 (6 bases). V was trimmed by 4 bases and J by 4 bases, leaving 10 bases between them. Per germline, CDR1 SGHDN and CDR2 FVKESK. This CDR3 spans 13 amino acids. Combining the CDR3 with reference TRBV14 and TRBJ2-5 gives the whole variable domain EAGVTQFPSHSVIEKGQTVTLRCDPISGHDNLYWYRRVMGKEIKFLLHFVKESKQDESGMPNNRFLAERTGGTYSTLKVQPAELEDSGVYFCASSLQGIETQYFGPGTRLLVL.

This clonotype has more than one count but fewer than ten. V is TRBV6-5 and J is TRBJ2-7; possible D gene TRBD2, 5 bases. Between the trimmed V and J ends, which lost 8 bases and 5 bases, there was a span of 10 bases. This CDR3 is 11 amino acids long. Germline CDR1 and CDR2: MNHEY and SVGAGI. The chain's CDR3 is CASSRDHEQYF. CDR3 in DNA: TGTGCCAGCTCTCGGGATCACGAGCAGTACTTC.

The CDR3 bases are TGTGCCAGCAGTCCCCGGGAAAATTCACCCCTCCACTTT. Amino acids: CASSPRENSPLHF. The chain carries TRBV12-3 or TRBV12-4 and TRBJ1-6; D is undetermined. The V gene lost 5 bases and the J gene lost 7 bases, with 9 bases spanning the gap. The CDR3 sequence is 13 residues long.

The chain has TRBV7-9 and TRBJ1-3; the D is unclear. This CDR3 contains 13 residues. Between the trimmed V and J ends, which lost 5 bases and 4 bases, there was a span of 9 bases. Germline CDR1 SEHNR, CDR2 FQNEAQ (reference sequence). CDR3 protein: CASSPPAGNTIYF. CDR3 nucleotide sequence: TGTGCCAGCAGCCCACCAGCGGGAAACACCATATATTTT.

The genes are TRBV6-5 and TRBJ2-7; TRBD1 agrees at 10 bases. The trim removed 8 bases at V and 0 bases at J, leaving 4 bases unmatched. CDR1 MNHEY and CDR2 SVGAGI come from the germline V gene. The CDR3 totals 14 residues. Here the CDR3 DNA reads TGTGCCAGCGTTGGGACAGGGGCCTCCTACGAGCAGTACTTC. Protein sequence: CASVGTGASYEQYF.